The clone carrying this T cell receptor beta chain appeared many times. TCRbeta library preparation incorporated unique molecular identifiers. TCRdb used MiXCR to reprocess the PCR reads, holding one entry per CDR3 protein. The sample has 200,000 to 250,000 distinct CDR3 sequences, approximately 9.5% seen once. The record originates from a study of T-cell reconstitution after alpha-beta-depleted transplantation in children. CDR3 length: 19 residues. The trim removed 5 bases at V and 0 bases at J, leaving 10 bases unmatched. Germline CDR1 reads SGHVS; CDR2 reads FQNEAQ. The sequencing used PBMCs from the stem cell graft donor, collected from the stem cell graft. The V gene is TRBV7-8, the J gene TRBJ2-3, with TRBD2 matching over 14 bases. The sequence was obtained from a human donor who donated a stem cell graft to a child with acute lymphoblastic leukemia. CDR3 bases: TGTGCCAGCAGCCCGGGACTAGCGGGGGATCTAGCTAGCACAGATACGCAGTATTTT. It yields the protein CASSPGLAGDLASTDTQYF. The full variable domain, completed using reference TRBV7-8 and TRBJ2-3, is GAGVSQSPRYKVAKRGQDVALRCDPISGHVSLFWYQQALGQGPEFLTYFQNEAQLDKSGLPSDRFFAERPEGSVSTLKIQRTQQEDSAVYLCASSPGLAGDLASTDTQYFGPGTRLTVL.